The sequence of this TCR beta chain was determined in a study of cytomegalovirus exposure and HLA in healthy donors. The PCR contained 60 Vbeta and 13 Jbeta primers. Sequencing was performed with immunoSEQ multiplex PCR; in TCRdb, only in-frame clones are kept and a portion is missing. Recorded for this sample: 50,000 to 60,000 clones. CDR1 SGHTA and CDR2 FQGTGA come from the germline V gene. The CDR3 covers 15 residues. V lost 5 bases to trimming and J lost 3 bases, with 14 bases between them. The source of this sequence is a woman aged 45 to 65 in good health and CMV-seropositive. The specimen was PBMCs. The V gene is TRBV7-3, the J gene TRBJ2-1, with D unresolved. The CDR3 DNA is TGTGCCAGCAGCCACTCCGGGTCCCTCTACAATGAGCAGTTCTTC. Encoded protein: CASSHSGSLYNEQFF. The full variable domain, with the rest looked up from reference TRBV7-3 and TRBJ2-1, is GAGVSQTPSNKVTEKGKYVELRCDPISGHTALYWYRQSLGQGPEFLIYFQGTGAADDSGLPNDRFFAVRPEGSVSTLKIQRTERGDSAVYLCASSHSGSLYNEQFFGPGTRLTVL.